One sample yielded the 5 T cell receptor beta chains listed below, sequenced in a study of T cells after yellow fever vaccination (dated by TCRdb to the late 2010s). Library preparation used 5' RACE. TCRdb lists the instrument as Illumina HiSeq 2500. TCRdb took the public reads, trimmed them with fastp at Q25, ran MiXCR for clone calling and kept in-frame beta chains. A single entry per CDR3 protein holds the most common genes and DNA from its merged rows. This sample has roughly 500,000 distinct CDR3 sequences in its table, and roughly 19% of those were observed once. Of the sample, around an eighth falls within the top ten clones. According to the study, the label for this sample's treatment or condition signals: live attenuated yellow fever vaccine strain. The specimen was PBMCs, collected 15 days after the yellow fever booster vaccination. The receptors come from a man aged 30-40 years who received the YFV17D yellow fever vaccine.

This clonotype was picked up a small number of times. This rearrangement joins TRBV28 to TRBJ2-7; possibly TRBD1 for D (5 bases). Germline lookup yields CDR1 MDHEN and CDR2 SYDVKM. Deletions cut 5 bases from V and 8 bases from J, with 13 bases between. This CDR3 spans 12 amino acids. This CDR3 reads CASSARTSQQYF. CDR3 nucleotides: TGTGCCAGCAGTGCAAGGACATCTCAGCAGTACTTC. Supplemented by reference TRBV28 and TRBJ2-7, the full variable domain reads DVKVTQSSRYLVKRTGEKVFLECVQDMDHENMFWYRQDPGLGLRLIYFSYDVKMKEKGDIPEGYSVSREKKERFSLILESASTNQTSMYLCASSARTSQQYFGPGTRLTVT.

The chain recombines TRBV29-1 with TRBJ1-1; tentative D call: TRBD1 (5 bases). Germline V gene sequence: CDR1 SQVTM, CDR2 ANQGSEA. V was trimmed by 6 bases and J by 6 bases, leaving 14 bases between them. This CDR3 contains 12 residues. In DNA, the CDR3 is TGCAGCGTCTCGGGGGGGGTCCCTGAAGCTTTCTTT. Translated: CSVSGGVPEAFF.

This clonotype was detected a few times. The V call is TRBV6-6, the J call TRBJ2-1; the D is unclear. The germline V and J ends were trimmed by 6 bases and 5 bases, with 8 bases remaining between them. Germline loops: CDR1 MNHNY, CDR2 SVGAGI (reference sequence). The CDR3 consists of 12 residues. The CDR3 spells CASSEIDNEQFF. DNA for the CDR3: TGTGCCAGCAGCGAGATTGACAATGAGCAGTTCTTC.

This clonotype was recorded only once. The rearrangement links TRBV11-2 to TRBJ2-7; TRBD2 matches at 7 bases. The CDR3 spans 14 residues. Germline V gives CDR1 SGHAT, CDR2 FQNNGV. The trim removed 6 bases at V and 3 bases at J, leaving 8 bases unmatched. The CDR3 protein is CASRVAGRVYEQYF. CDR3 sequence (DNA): TGTGCCAGCAGGGTAGCGGGCAGAGTCTACGAGCAGTACTTC.

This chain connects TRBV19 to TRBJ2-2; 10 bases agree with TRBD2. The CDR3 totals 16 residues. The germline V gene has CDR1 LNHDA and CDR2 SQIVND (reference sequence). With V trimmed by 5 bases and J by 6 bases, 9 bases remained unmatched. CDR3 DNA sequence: TGTGCCAGTAGTCTGGCCCTGACTAGCGGGCCCGGGGAGCTGTTTTTT. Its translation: CASSLALTSGPGELFF. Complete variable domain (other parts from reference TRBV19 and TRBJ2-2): DGGITQSPKYLFRKEGQNVTLSCEQNLNHDAMYWYRQDPGQGLRLIYYSQIVNDFQKGDIAEGYSVSREKKESFPLTVTSAQKNPTAFYLCASSLALTSGPGELFFGEGSRLTVL.